This T cell receptor (beta chain) came from a study of early T cells in non-severe SARS-CoV-2 infection. The study, taken as a whole, reports: Private and CD4 specificities were missed by VDJdb matching, which favored anti-spike CD8 responses.

This clonotype was seen repeatedly, ten times or more. The target antigen is unknown. From germline, CDR1 is DFQATT and CDR2 SNEGSKA (reference sequence). The CDR3 covers 15 residues. With 5 bases removed from V and 1 base from J, the gap between germline ends came to 17 bases. TCRdb independently ran MiXCR on the 5' RACE reads; one entry per CDR3 protein. Of 80,000 to 100,000 distinct CDR3 sequences listed, 9.5% to 12% are singletons. This sequence originates from an adult who was a healthcare worker with PCR-confirmed SARS-CoV-2 infection or an uninfected control (not recorded which). This rearrangement joins TRBV20-1 to TRBJ1-1, with no clear D. Sample: whole blood, taken at baseline. CDR3 sequence (DNA): TGCAGTGCTCACCCCGGAGGCCACCAGAACACTGAAGCTTTCTTT. Protein: CSAHPGGHQNTEAFF.